This T cell receptor beta chain was identified in a study of CD8+CD57+ T cells in acquired aplastic anemia. Turning to the study itself: Sorted CD4+ and CD8+ cell DNA averaged around 3 ug. Roughly 10.8 million reads were obtained on average for healthy donor CD4+ cells. The study, taken as a whole, reports: Patients and controls shared 25 to 30 CD8+ CDR3 sequences. Between patients and controls, CD8+ Simpson's diversity did not vary significantly.

The V end lost 5 bases, the J end lost 8 bases, and 13 bases lay between the germline ends. This CDR3 has 14 amino acids. Germline values: CDR1 SGHTA, CDR2 FQGTGA. CDR3 and TCR beta VDJ profiling relied on a genomic DNA template. Via MiXCR, TCRdb re-called the reads, giving one row per CDR3 protein. This sample has around 230,000 distinct CDR3 sequences, with 61% found just once. A note on this clonotype: Its antigen is still unknown.

V usage is TRBV7-3 and J usage is TRBJ1-6, with D unresolved. Sequences were obtained from sorted CD4+, CD8+, or CD8+CD57+ T cells (not recorded which) from PBMCs. This sequence was found in a human donor in good health. CDR3 DNA sequence: TGTGCCAGCAGCCTAGACCCGAGGGATTCACCCCTCCACTTT. Its protein is CASSLDPRDSPLHF.